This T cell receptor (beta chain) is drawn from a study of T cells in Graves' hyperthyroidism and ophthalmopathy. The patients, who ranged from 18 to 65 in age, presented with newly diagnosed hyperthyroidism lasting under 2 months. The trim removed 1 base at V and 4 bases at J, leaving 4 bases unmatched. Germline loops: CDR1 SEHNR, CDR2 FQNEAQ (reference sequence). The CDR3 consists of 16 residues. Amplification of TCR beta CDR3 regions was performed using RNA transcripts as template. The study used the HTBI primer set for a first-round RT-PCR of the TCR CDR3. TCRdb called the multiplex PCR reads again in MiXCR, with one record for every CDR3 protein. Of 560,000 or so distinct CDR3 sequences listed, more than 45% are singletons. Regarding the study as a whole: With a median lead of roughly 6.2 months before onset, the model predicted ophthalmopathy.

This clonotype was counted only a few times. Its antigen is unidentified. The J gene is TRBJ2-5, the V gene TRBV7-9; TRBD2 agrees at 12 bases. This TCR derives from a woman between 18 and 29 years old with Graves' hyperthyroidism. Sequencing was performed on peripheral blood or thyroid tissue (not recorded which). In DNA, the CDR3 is TGTGCCAGCAGCTTAGATGGACTAGCGGGACTAGAGACCCAGTACTTC. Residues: CASSLDGLAGLETQYF.